These 14 T cell receptor beta chains originate from one sample sequenced in a study of shared clonotypes between healthy human individuals. Using immunoSEQ multiplex PCR, the repertoire was profiled, and TCRdb retains in-frame clones only, with some absent. The sample includes some 1.4 million clones, roughly 96% of them seen just once. Material for sequencing was naive CD4+ T cells sorted from blood. Regarding subset: CD45RA+ positively selected. Receptor source: a man aged 25 to 40 in good health.

The chain combines TRBV28 with TRBJ2-1; the match to TRBD2 covers 13 bases. The CDR3 runs to 17 residues. With V trimmed by 4 bases and J by 3 bases, 6 bases remained unmatched. Per the germline V gene, CDR1 is MDHEN and CDR2 is SYDVKM. CDR3 protein: CASSSPGLAGNYNEQFF. The CDR3 DNA follows: TGTGCCAGCAGTTCCCCGGGACTAGCGGGGAACTACAATGAGCAGTTCTTC.

This clone was observed once. The CDR3 sequence: CASSRRGTDQETQYF. The CDR3 bases are TGCGCCAGCAGTCGCAGGGGGACAGACCAAGAGACCCAGTACTTC. The V gene is TRBV5-1, the J gene TRBJ2-5, with TRBD1 identical over 7 bases. Germline trimming cut 5 bases from V and 0 bases from J; bases unmatched to any gene: 7. The germline gives CDR1 SGHRS, CDR2 YFSETQ. This CDR3 contains 15 residues.

This chain joins TRBV5-5 and TRBJ1-5; perhaps TRBD1 as D (5 bases). Trimming removed 0 bases at V and 2 bases at J, with 12 bases between. Germline values: CDR1 SGHKS, CDR2 YYEKEE (reference sequence). This CDR3 has 16 residues. CDR3 protein: CASSLERGGGNQPQHF. Written as DNA, the CDR3 is TGTGCCAGCAGCTTGGAAAGGGGCGGGGGCAATCAGCCCCAGCATTTT.

V usage is TRBV6-5 and J usage is TRBJ2-5; no clear D gene. The CDR3 covers 13 residues. V dropped 6 bases and J dropped 5 bases, with 13 bases sitting between them. Germline CDR1 and CDR2: MNHEY and SVGAGI. CDR3 coding DNA: TGTGCCAGCAGACCCACCCACGGGGAGACCCAGTACTTC. This codes for CASRPTHGETQYF.

The chain carries TRBV27 and TRBJ2-3; 8 positions agree with TRBD1. V dropped 5 bases and J dropped 0; count of bases not matched to a gene: 4. This CDR3 has 15 amino acids. Germline V gene sequence: CDR1 MNHEY, CDR2 SMNVEV (reference sequence). In DNA form, the CDR3 reads TGTGCCAGCAGTGCCACAGGGGGAAGCACAGATACGCAGTATTTT. It specifies CASSATGGSTDTQYF.

A remark on this clone: The same CDR3 can be traced to other DNA sequences in this sample. The V and J genes are TRBV18 and TRBJ1-5; tentatively, D is TRBD1 (5 bases). The V gene's germline CDR1 is KGHSH and CDR2 LQKENI. Trimming took 3 bases from V and 4 from J, leaving 7 bases between them. The CDR3 length is 13 residues. Here the CDR3 reads CASSPGGNQPQHF. CDR3 DNA sequence: TGTGCCAGCTCACCGGGGGGAAATCAGCCCCAGCATTTT. Full variable domain (missing parts from reference TRBV18 and TRBJ1-5): NAGVMQNPRHLVRRRGQEARLRCSPMKGHSHVYWYRQLPEEGLKFMVYLQKENIIDESGMPKERFSAEFPKEGPSILRIQQVVRGDSAAYFCASSPGGNQPQHFGDGTRLSIL.

This clone appeared once. Additional DNA sequences in this sample encode the identical CDR3. The chain combines TRBV20-1 with TRBJ2-1, with a weak D call TRBD1 (5 bases). Trimming cost V 7 bases and J 4 bases, with 8 bases left between them. Germline lookup yields CDR1 DFQATT and CDR2 SNEGSKA (reference sequence). CDR3 size: 11 residues. Here the CDR3 reads CSGQGYNEQFF. The CDR3 bases are TGCAGTGGTCAGGGTTACAATGAGCAGTTCTTC.

The chain couples TRBV18 to TRBJ2-7, with 7 bases lining up with TRBD2. CDR3 size: 17 residues. CDR1 is KGHSH and CDR2 is LQKENI in the germline V gene. V lost 4 bases to trimming and J lost 6 bases; unmatched junction nucleotides: 18. As DNA, the CDR3 is TGTGCCAGCTCACTTACCGTCGGGGGAGGGCCCGCGCGCGAGCAGTACTTC. Translating gives CASSLTVGGGPAREQYF.

The chain uses TRBV7-8 and TRBJ2-7; D is ambiguous. V was pared by 9 bases and J by 3 bases, with 12 bases between. The CDR3 is 12 amino acids. From germline, CDR1 is SGHVS and CDR2 FQNEAQ. CDR3 nucleotides: TGTGCCAGTAGCACATTGCGCTACGAGCAGTACTTC. Its translation: CASSTLRYEQYF.

The rearrangement links TRBV28 to TRBJ2-7, with 9 bases matching TRBD2. This CDR3 has 16 residues. In germline, CDR1 is MDHEN, CDR2 SYDVKM. The junction had 16 bases not matched to a gene; V was cut back by 7 bases and J by 6 bases. Here the CDR3 DNA reads TGTGCCAGCACCATTGCCATGGGACTAGCAAACGTCGAGCAGTACTTC. It is translated as CASTIAMGLANVEQYF.

This clone was picked up a small number of times. The sample holds other DNA sequences that translate to the same CDR3. The chain is built from TRBV18 and TRBJ1-5; D is unclear. The CDR3 covers 13 residues. The V end was cut by 3 bases, the J end by 4 bases, with 7 bases between. Germline V gene lookup returns CDR1 KGHSH and CDR2 LQKENI. CDR3 amino acids: CASSPDGNQPQHF. CDR3 sequence (DNA): TGTGCCAGCTCACCTGACGGGAATCAGCCCCAGCATTTT.

The V and J genes are TRBV6-5 and TRBJ1-5; TRBD1 aligns across 7 bases. V was clipped by 5 bases and J by 7 bases; unmatched bases: 11. CDR3 size: 15 residues. CDR1 is MNHEY, CDR2 SVGAGI, per germline. The CDR3 bases are TGTGCCAGCAGTAAGGCACAGGGGTTTAGGCAGCCCCAGCATTTT. Translated, it gives CASSKAQGFRQPQHF.

The rearrangement uses TRBV2 and TRBJ2-7; 7 nucleotides match TRBD2. The CDR3 loop spans 14 amino acids. V was clipped by 7 bases and J by 2 bases; unmatched bases: 8. Germline V gene lookup returns CDR1 SNHLY and CDR2 FYNNEI. The CDR3 nucleotides read TGTGCCAGCATCGACCGGGACTACACCTACGAGCAGTACTTC. It is translated as CASIDRDYTYEQYF.

Turning to this clone: Within the sample, other DNA sequences also encode this same CDR3. CDR3 sequence reads: CAIRDSSNQPQHF. The CDR3 DNA reads as TGTGCCATCAGGGACAGTAGCAATCAGCCCCAGCATTTT. V gene TRBV10-3 combines with J gene TRBJ1-5; TRBD1 might be the D (6 bases). V lost 6 bases to trimming and J lost 0 bases, with 6 bases between them. Germline CDR1 ENHRY, CDR2 SYGVKD. The CDR3 is 13 amino acids.